A selection of T cell receptor beta chains follows, all from one sample in a study of cytomegalovirus exposure and HLA in healthy donors. The data were produced by immunoSEQ multiplex PCR, yet TCRdb's version contains in-frame clones alone and is incomplete. The table lists more than 80,000 clones, roughly 80% of them singletons. The sequencing sample was made of PBMCs. Receptors were obtained from a man aged 50 to 59 in good health and CMV-seronegative. The CDR3 runs from the conserved cysteine through the conserved F or W. The order of the fields is J gene, V gene, D gene, clone size, CDR3 protein, CDR3 DNA. D genes are given only for firm matches. Some rows mark clone size as missing; the rest say once, few, many or name a class of expanded clone.

>TRBJ1-1|TRBV5-5|.|.
CASSLPGRPNTEAFF
TGTGCCAGCAGCTTACCGGGTCGCCCGAACACTGAAGCTTTCTTT
>TRBJ2-3|TRBV7-8|TRBD2|.
CASSLTPSGGGTDTQYF
TGTGCCAGCAGCTTAACCCCTAGCGGGGGAGGCACAGATACGCAGTATTTT
>TRBJ1-3|TRBV19|.|.
CASSKGGQSSGNTIYF
TGTGCCAGTAGTAAGGGTGGACAGTCCTCTGGAAACACCATATATTTT
>TRBJ2-1|TRBV7-9|TRBD2|.
CSSSFLSGGAGNEQFF
TGTTCCAGCAGTTTTCTTAGCGGGGGAGCCGGCAATGAGCAGTTCTTC
>TRBJ1-2|TRBV2|TRBD1|once
CASSEGLGQGTYGYTF
TGTGCCAGCAGTGAAGGCCTTGGACAGGGCACCTATGGCTACACCTTC
>TRBJ1-2|TRBV7-3|.|.
CASSLDSSYGYTF
TGTGCCAGCAGCTTAGACAGTAGCTATGGCTACACCTTC
>TRBJ1-1|TRBV7-9|.|.
CASISETVMNTEAFF
TGTGCCAGCATCTCAGAGACAGTAATGAACACTGAAGCTTTCTTT
>TRBJ2-3|TRBV6-5|TRBD2|.
CASKSQRESTDTQYF
TGTGCCAGCAAATCCCAGCGGGAGAGCACAGATACGCAGTATTTT
>TRBJ2-2|TRBV5-4|.|.
CASSLAQGGGELFF
TGTGCCAGCAGCTTGGCACAGGGCGGCGGGGAGCTGTTTTTT
>TRBJ1-1|TRBV19|.|.
CASSLGSNTEAFF
TGTGCCAGTAGCTTGGGCTCGAACACTGAAGCTTTCTTT
>TRBJ1-5|TRBV19|.|.
CASSTGQTRGQPQHF
TGTGCCAGTAGTACCGGACAGACTCGCGGTCAGCCCCAGCATTTT
>TRBJ2-1|TRBV11-3|.|.
CASSLSRMGQSYNEQFF
TGTGCCAGCAGCTTATCCCGTATGGGGCAATCCTACAATGAGCAGTTCTTC
>TRBJ1-1|TRBV14|.|once
CASSRGENTEAFF
TGTGCCAGCAGCCGGGGCGAGAACACTGAAGCTTTCTTT
>TRBJ2-5|TRBV29-1|TRBD2|once
CSASPGLASPETQYF
TGCAGCGCCTCCCCGGGACTAGCTTCGCCAGAGACCCAGTACTTC
>TRBJ2-5|TRBV5-4|TRBD2|.
CASRFSGGAKTQYF
TGTGCCAGCAGATTTAGCGGGGGGGCGAAGACCCAGTACTTC
>TRBJ2-1|TRBV7-2|.|.
CASSLGLDEQFF
TGTGCCAGCAGCTTGGGACTGGATGAGCAGTTCTTC
>TRBJ1-1|TRBV7-2|.|.
CASSFADTEAFF
TGTGCCAGCAGCTTTGCAGACACTGAAGCTTTCTTT
>TRBJ1-1|TRBV28|.|.
CASKESGKGYSTEAFF
TGTGCCAGCAAAGAGAGCGGAAAAGGGTACAGCACTGAAGCTTTCTTT
>TRBJ1-2|TRBV27|.|.
CASSLGRAYGYTF
TGTGCCAGCAGTTTAGGCAGGGCCTATGGCTACACCTTC
>TRBJ1-5|TRBV6-5|.|.
CASSIQEYQPQHF
TGTGCCAGCAGCATACAGGAGTATCAGCCCCAGCATTTT
>TRBJ1-2|TRBV5-1|.|.
CASSLDSNYGYTF
TGCGCCAGCAGCTTGGACAGTAACTATGGCTACACCTTC
>TRBJ1-2|TRBV7-2|.|once
CASSPGDPFLGNGYTF
TGTGCCAGCAGCCCAGGGGACCCTTTCTTAGGTAATGGCTACACCTTC
>TRBJ1-5|TRBV5-5|.|.
CASSLVRVSEPQHF
TGTGCCAGCAGCTTGGTGAGGGTCTCGGAGCCCCAGCATTTT
>TRBJ1-2|TRBV6-5|TRBD1|.
CASTPGQGIGYTF
TGTGCCAGCACCCCGGGACAGGGAATCGGCTACACCTTC
>TRBJ1-2|TRBV6-6|TRBD1|.
CASSYSGTGEYGYTF
TGTGCCAGCAGTTACTCGGGGACAGGGGAATATGGCTACACCTTC
>TRBJ1-1|TRBV6-5|.|.
CASGLMNTEAFF
TGTGCCAGCGGACTGATGAACACTGAAGCTTTCTTT
>TRBJ1-5|TRBV19|TRBD1|.
CASSDRDSNQPQHF
TGTGCCAGTAGCGACAGGGATAGCAATCAGCCCCAGCATTTT
>TRBJ2-3|TRBV19|.|.
CASSGGHPSTDTQYF
TGTGCCAGTAGTGGGGGACACCCTAGCACAGATACGCAGTATTTT
>TRBJ1-1|TRBV9|.|.
CASSVNPGTEAFF
TGTGCCAGCAGCGTAAACCCCGGGACTGAAGCTTTCTTT
>TRBJ1-5|TRBV27|.|.
CASSLGAAGGPRQPQHF
TGTGCCAGCAGTTTAGGTGCGGCGGGCGGCCCAAGACAGCCCCAGCATTTT
>TRBJ1-2|TRBV6-5|.|few
CASSSNGDYGYTF
TGTGCCAGCAGTTCTAACGGGGACTATGGCTACACCTTC
>TRBJ2-2|TRBV11-3|.|.
CASSLDPAGELFF
TGTGCCAGCAGCTTAGATCCGGCCGGGGAGCTGTTTTTT
>TRBJ2-2|TRBV6-1|.|.
CASRFEVRNTGELFF
TGTGCCAGCAGGTTCGAGGTGAGAAACACCGGGGAGCTGTTTTTT
>TRBJ2-5|TRBV5-1|TRBD2|.
CASSTVSGEGVGTQYF
TGCGCCAGCAGCACTGTGTCCGGGGAGGGTGTAGGGACCCAGTACTTC
>TRBJ2-2|TRBV7-3|.|.
CASSLNGRLSTGELFF
TGTGCCAGCAGCTTAAACGGCAGGCTATCCACCGGGGAGCTGTTTTTT
>TRBJ2-1|TRBV2|.|.
CASSAHLEFNEQFF
TGTGCCAGCAGTGCCCACCTAGAGTTTAATGAGCAGTTCTTC
>TRBJ2-2|TRBV7-2|.|.
CASSPDSRELFF
TGTGCCAGCAGCCCCGACAGCCGGGAGCTGTTTTTT
>TRBJ2-1|TRBV7-9|TRBD2|.
CSSSYGLAGKGEQFF
TGTTCCAGCAGCTACGGACTAGCGGGAAAGGGTGAGCAGTTCTTC
>TRBJ1-3|TRBV7-2|TRBD1|.
CASSPRDRGNTIYF
TGTGCCAGCAGCCCGAGGGACAGAGGAAACACCATATATTTT
>TRBJ1-6|TRBV2|.|.
CASSDRISPLHF
TGTGCCAGCAGTGACAGAATCTCACCCCTCCACTTT
>TRBJ2-5|TRBV9|.|.
CASSVGRGRETQYF
TGTGCCAGCAGCGTAGGGAGGGGTAGGGAGACCCAGTACTTC
>TRBJ1-2|TRBV4-2|.|once
CASSQAGQGDIYGYTF
TGTGCCAGCAGCCAAGCCGGCCAGGGCGACATCTATGGCTACACCTTC
>TRBJ1-2|TRBV11-2|TRBD1|.
CASSLVLRGSNYGYTF
TGTGCCAGCAGCTTAGTACTCAGGGGGAGTAACTATGGCTACACCTTC
>TRBJ1-2|TRBV7-9|TRBD1|.
CASSREDRTYGYTF
TGTGCCAGCAGCCGAGAGGACAGGACTTATGGCTACACCTTC